A single sample is the source of the 9 T cell receptor beta chains below, sequenced in a study of blood T cell dynamics during melanoma immunotherapy (dated by TCRdb to 2019 to 2021). The time point label here, explained by the study, means: week 3, after first cycle of checkpoint inhibitor. Libraries came from the immunoSEQ multiplex PCR assay. TCRdb took this table from immuneACCESS and kept in-frame rearrangements with V and J called. Such tables lack part of the clones; where checked against another copy, unresolved V genes explain under half of the gap, and the rest is unexplained. This sample has some 20,000 clones in its table, and roughly nine tenths of those were observed once. The ten largest account for 6% to 9% of the sample. The sample was blood, taken from a patient treated with checkpoint blockade. These receptors came from a human donor with melanoma.

The chain combines TRBV5-6 with TRBJ2-5; D gene ambiguous. Near its end, the DNA agrees better with TRBJ2-7, so the J call may be wrong. The germline gives CDR1 SGHDT, CDR2 YYEEEE. There are 13 residues in the CDR3. The CDR3 DNA follows: TGTGCCAGCACCTCGCTGCTAATCTACGAGCAGTACTTC. It translates to CASTSLLIYEQYF.

The rearrangement uses TRBV29-1 and TRBJ2-5; D gene ambiguous. The J call is uncertain, as TRBJ2-7 better fits the DNA end. In germline, CDR1 is SQVTM, CDR2 ANQGSEA. CDR3 size: 13 residues. As DNA, the CDR3 is TGCAGCGTTGGAGTAGGAGAGTCCTACGAGCAGTACTTC. The encoded protein is CSVGVGESYEQYF.

The V call is TRBV6-4, the J call TRBJ2-3; a possible D gene is TRBD2 (6 bases). V lost 6 bases to trimming and J lost 5 bases, with 21 bases between them. The CDR3 extends over 16 amino acids. Germline-derived CDR1 and CDR2 are MRHNA and SNTAGT. The CDR3 region is CASSRERRDGVDTQYF. CDR3 DNA sequence: TGTGCCAGCAGCCGCGAGCGGAGGGATGGGGTAGATACGCAGTATTTT.

The chain carries TRBV9 and TRBJ2-7, with D possibly TRBD2 on 6 matching bases. The CDR3 is 15 residues long. Trimming pared 0 bases from V and 5 bases from J, leaving 15 bases between. The germline V gene has CDR1 SGDLS and CDR2 YYNGEE. CDR3 residues: CASSVVGGVVDEQYF. The CDR3 nucleotides are TGTGCCAGCAGCGTAGTTGGAGGGGTGGTAGACGAGCAGTACTTC.

The chain carries TRBV5-1 and TRBJ2-4; D is undetermined. With 0 bases removed from V and 10 bases from J, the gap between germline ends came to 8 bases. Germline lookup yields CDR1 SGHRS and CDR2 YFSETQ. This CDR3 has 12 amino acids. The CDR3 nucleotides are TGCGCCAGCAGCTTGGACGGTCCTATTCAGTACTTC. As protein: CASSLDGPIQYF.

The V gene is TRBV11-2, the J gene TRBJ2-2, with D tentatively TRBD2 (5 bases). Germline loops: CDR1 SGHAT, CDR2 FQNNGV. CDR3 length: 16 residues. The V gene lost 1 base and the J gene lost 5 bases, with 14 bases spanning the gap. CDR3 region: CASSLVPPSGTGELFF. The CDR3 DNA follows: TGTGCCAGCAGCTTAGTTCCACCCTCGGGGACCGGGGAGCTGTTTTTT.

The chain has TRBV28 and TRBJ1-4; D may be TRBD1 (5 bases). The germline V gene encodes CDR1 MDHEN and CDR2 SYDVKM. This CDR3 is 16 amino acids long. Trimming stripped 2 bases from V and 6 bases from J, with 16 bases between. CDR3 coding DNA: TGTGCCAGCAGTTTAACAGGCCTAGCTAATGATGAAAAACTGTTTTTT. It specifies CASSLTGLANDEKLFF.

The V and J genes are TRBV6-5 and TRBJ2-7; 10 nucleotides match TRBD1. J was trimmed by 3 bases and V by 1 base; bases with no gene match: 6. The CDR3 loop spans 16 amino acids. Germline assignment: CDR1 MNHEY and CDR2 SVGAGI. CDR3 in amino acids: CASSYFGTGASYEQYF. The CDR3, as DNA: TGTGCCAGCAGTTACTTCGGGACAGGGGCTAGCTACGAGCAGTACTTC.

The J gene is TRBJ1-5, the V gene TRBV7-8; 9 bases fit TRBD1. The V gene's germline CDR1 is SGHVS and CDR2 FQNEAQ. The ends lost 5 bases at V and 3 bases at J; junction bases unmatched: 8. CDR3 length equals 16 residues. CDR3 bases: TGTGCCAGCAGCAGCCGGGACAGGGCCATCAATCAGCCCCAGCATTTT. It encodes CASSSRDRAINQPQHF. The full variable domain, rest sourced from reference TRBV7-8 and TRBJ1-5, is GAGVSQSPRYKVAKRGQDVALRCDPISGHVSLFWYQQALGQGPEFLTYFQNEAQLDKSGLPSDRFFAERPEGSVSTLKIQRTQQEDSAVYLCASSSRDRAINQPQHFGDGTRLSIL.